These 15 T cell receptor beta chains share one sample of origin, sequenced in a study of cytomegalovirus exposure and HLA in healthy donors. 60 Vbeta and 13 Jbeta primers were used in PCR. Repertoires were generated with immunoSEQ multiplex PCR, while TCRdb's copy carries only in-frame clones and drops some. Here the sample spans 150,000 or so clones, more than 60% being singletons. The sequenced sample consisted of PBMCs. Receptors were obtained from a man between 18 and 29 years old in good health and CMV-seropositive.

There are a few counts of this clone. CDR3 sequence reads: CASSARLAGVNEQYF. For the CDR3, the DNA is TGTGCCAGCAGCGCGCGACTAGCGGGAGTTAACGAGCAGTACTTC. V usage is TRBV9 and J usage is TRBJ2-7, with TRBD2 matching 12 bases. The CDR3 length is 15 residues. Germline V lookup: CDR1 SGDLS, CDR2 YYNGEE. V gave up 3 bases and J gave up 5 bases; unmatched junction bases: 6. Together with reference TRBV9 and TRBJ2-7, the CDR3 gives the full variable domain: DSGVTQTPKHLITATGQRVTLRCSPRSGDLSVYWYQQSLDQGLQFLIQYYNGEERAKGNILERFSAQQFPDLHSELNLSSLELGDSALYFCASSARLAGVNEQYFGPGTRLTVT.

V is TRBV7-3 and J is TRBJ2-7, with 12 bases fitting TRBD2. Trimming took 5 bases from V and 3 from J; bases not matched to a gene: 8. The CDR3 consists of 16 residues. CDR1 SGHTA and CDR2 FQGTGA come from the germline V gene. CDR3 residues: CASSHRLAGDFYEQYF. DNA for the CDR3: TGTGCCAGCAGCCACAGACTAGCGGGAGATTTCTACGAGCAGTACTTC.

The chain couples TRBV30 to TRBJ2-3; 11 bases fit TRBD2. V shed 1 base and J 4 bases; nucleotides not matched to a gene: 10. The CDR3 is made up of 17 amino acids. Germline V gene data show CDR1 as GTSNPN and CDR2 as SVGIG (reference sequence). This CDR3 is CAWSGETSGTLPDTQYF. In nucleotides, the CDR3 is TGTGCCTGGAGTGGGGAGACTAGCGGGACCCTGCCAGATACGCAGTATTTT.

This chain joins TRBV27 and TRBJ1-1; tentative D call: TRBD1 (5 bases). Between the trimmed V and J ends, which lost 0 bases and 0 bases, there was a span of 8 bases. CDR1 MNHEY and CDR2 SMNVEV come from the germline V gene (reference sequence). The CDR3 contains 15 residues. CDR3 residues: CASSLSRGMNTEAFF. The CDR3 DNA follows: TGTGCCAGCAGTTTATCGCGGGGGATGAACACTGAAGCTTTCTTT.

V is TRBV30 and J is TRBJ1-3; D is ambiguous. The CDR3 spans 12 residues. Between the trimmed V and J ends, which lost 4 bases and 0 bases, there was a span of 4 bases. Germline V gene data show CDR1 as GTSNPN and CDR2 as SVGIG (reference sequence). CDR3 sequence: CAWTDSGNTIYF. For the CDR3, the DNA is TGTGCCTGGACAGACTCTGGAAACACCATATATTTT.

The genes are TRBV10-2 and TRBJ2-7; D perhaps matches TRBD1 (5 bases). The germline gives CDR1 WSHSY, CDR2 SAAADI. CDR3 length equals 16 residues. V was pared by 0 bases and J by 0 bases, with 12 bases between. CDR3 bases: TGCGCCAGCAGTGAGTCGAACAGGCGATACTCCTACGAGCAGTACTTC. Protein sequence: CASSESNRRYSYEQYF.

The chain uses TRBV9 and TRBJ2-7; D is possibly TRBD2 (6 bases). Trimming pared 4 bases from V and 0 bases from J, leaving 14 bases between. Per germline, CDR1 SGDLS and CDR2 YYNGEE. This CDR3 is built from 15 residues. CDR3 loop: CASSPTGGSSYEQYF. CDR3 DNA sequence: TGTGCCAGCAGCCCGACTGGGGGGAGCTCCTACGAGCAGTACTTC.

V usage is TRBV4-1 and J usage is TRBJ1-1; 9 nucleotides match TRBD1. The V gene's germline CDR1 is MGHRA and CDR2 YSYEKL. After removal of 5 bases from V and 1 base from J, the junction contained 5 bases not matched to a gene. The CDR3 totals 15 residues. CDR3 amino acids: CASSEWTGANTEAFF. In nucleotides, the CDR3 is TGCGCCAGCAGCGAATGGACAGGGGCGAACACTGAAGCTTTCTTT.

The chain couples TRBV6-4 to TRBJ1-5, with 10 positions matching TRBD1. This CDR3 contains 17 residues. The ends lost 4 bases at V and 5 bases at J; junction bases unmatched: 11. Germline V lookup: CDR1 MRHNA, CDR2 SNTAGT. CDR3 DNA sequence: TGTGCCAGCAGTGTAGGAGTGCGTGGACAGGGGGATCAGCCCCAGCATTTT. Translating gives CASSVGVRGQGDQPQHF.

The chain uses TRBV2 and TRBJ2-1; D is ambiguous. This CDR3 is built from 12 residues. Trimming shortened V by 7 bases and J by 8 bases, and 12 bases separated the two germline ends. Looked up from germline, CDR1 is SNHLY and CDR2 is FYNNEI. The CDR3 region is CASTFLEHEQFF. The CDR3 DNA follows: TGTGCCAGCACCTTTCTTGAGCATGAGCAGTTCTTC.

This clone was detected only once. This sequence joins TRBV6-1 and TRBJ2-5; weak D call: TRBD1 (6 bases). The J call may be wrong; the DNA end is better matched by TRBJ2-7. Germline CDR1 reads MNHNS; CDR2 reads SASEGT. This CDR3 comprises 12 residues. The CDR3 nucleotides are TGTGCCAGCAGGGACAGCGCCTACGAGCAGTACTTC. It codes for CASRDSAYEQYF.

A single count supports this clone. V gene TRBV19 combines with J gene TRBJ2-2, with D maybe TRBD1 (6 bases). V gave up 6 bases and J gave up 5 bases, with 22 bases separating them. Germline V CDR1 and CDR2: LNHDA, SQIVND (reference sequence). The CDR3 totals 17 residues. CDR3 in DNA: TGTGCCAGTAGGGCTCAACATTCTATGGGGGCTACCGGGGAGCTGTTTTTT. Amino acid sequence: CASRAQHSMGATGELFF.

The V and J genes are TRBV4-1 and TRBJ2-7; D may be TRBD1 (5 bases). This CDR3 is built from 17 residues. The germline V gene encodes CDR1 MGHRA and CDR2 YSYEKL. Trimming removed 1 base from V and 3 bases from J, with 19 bases in between. The CDR3 coding sequence is TGCGCCAGCAGCCAAGGGTGGCCTCGCCAGGGAAGCTACGAGCAGTACTTC. Its protein product is CASSQGWPRQGSYEQYF.

In this sample, this clone turned up a few times. The chain links TRBV30 to TRBJ1-2; 9 bases line up with TRBD1. Per the germline V gene, CDR1 is GTSNPN and CDR2 is SVGIG (reference sequence). The CDR3 consists of 13 residues. The J segment lost 7 bases and the V segment lost 3 bases, leaving 6 bases of the junction unmatched. The CDR3 nucleotides are TGTGCCTGGAGGGACAGGGGAGCGCGTGGCTACACCTTC. Encoded protein: CAWRDRGARGYTF.

The chain combines TRBV11-2 with TRBJ1-3, with 7 nucleotides matching TRBD1. The CDR3 covers 15 residues. V lost 5 bases, J lost 4 bases, and 8 bases stayed unmatched. Germline assignment: CDR1 SGHAT and CDR2 FQNNGV. For the CDR3, the DNA is TGTGCCAGCAGCCCACAACAGGGGCTGGGAAACACCATATATTTT. This encodes CASSPQQGLGNTIYF.